This T cell receptor beta chain came from a study of T cell changes during pregnancy in multiple sclerosis (dated by TCRdb to between 2019 and 2020). Some background on the complete study: Changes in the T cell repertoire over the course of pregnancy were examined in this study in women with multiple sclerosis.

A remark on this clone: The specificity of this receptor is unknown. The sample holds no much larger clone one base away, and base qualities are not on file.

Receptor libraries were prepared by the immunoSEQ multiplex PCR assay. Drawn from immuneACCESS, this table holds only the in-frame rearrangements with V and J called that TCRdb kept. Clones are partly lost; checked studies trace under half to an unresolved V gene and leave the rest unexplained. For this sample the table gives about 56,000 clones, of which around 90% were detected only once. The ten largest clones represent around 0.49% of the sample. The germline V gene supplies CDR1 SGHDT and CDR2 YYEEEE. V and J lose 4 bases and 1 base, and a span of 14 bases separates them. The CDR3 runs 15 residues from the cysteine to the phenylalanine. This entry keeps only the CDR3 DNA: 45 bases, framed from base 1.

The material was CD4+ T cells from peripheral blood mononuclear cells, obtained in the third trimester of pregnancy. This chain is built from TRBV5-6 and TRBJ1-1; no confident D gene assignment can be made. This sequence originates from a female donor with multiple sclerosis, enrolled in a pregnancy study. The nucleotide sequence reads TGTGCCAGCAGCAGGGAGACACGAAGGAACACTGAAGCTTTCTTT. The resulting protein is CASSRETRRNTEAFF.